This T cell receptor (beta chain) derives from a study of cytomegalovirus exposure and HLA in healthy donors. This clone came up a few times. Researchers ran the PCR with 60 Vbeta and 13 Jbeta primers. Assay used: immunoSEQ multiplex PCR; TCRdb lists only in-frame clones, some missing. The sample consists of 150,000 to 200,000 clones, roughly 75% of them appearing once. CDR1 and CDR2 (germline): LNHNV, YYDKDF (reference sequence). The V gene lost 1 base and the J gene lost 4 bases, with 11 bases spanning the gap. This CDR3 is built from 14 residues. The sequenced sample consisted of PBMCs. The rearrangement uses TRBV15 and TRBJ2-7; D is perhaps TRBD1 (6 bases). The TCR was taken from a woman aged 25 to 39 in good health and CMV-seronegative. The DNA for the CDR3 is TGTGCCACCAGCAGAGCAGGGGATCGTTACGAGCAGTACTTC. Residues: CATSRAGDRYEQYF.